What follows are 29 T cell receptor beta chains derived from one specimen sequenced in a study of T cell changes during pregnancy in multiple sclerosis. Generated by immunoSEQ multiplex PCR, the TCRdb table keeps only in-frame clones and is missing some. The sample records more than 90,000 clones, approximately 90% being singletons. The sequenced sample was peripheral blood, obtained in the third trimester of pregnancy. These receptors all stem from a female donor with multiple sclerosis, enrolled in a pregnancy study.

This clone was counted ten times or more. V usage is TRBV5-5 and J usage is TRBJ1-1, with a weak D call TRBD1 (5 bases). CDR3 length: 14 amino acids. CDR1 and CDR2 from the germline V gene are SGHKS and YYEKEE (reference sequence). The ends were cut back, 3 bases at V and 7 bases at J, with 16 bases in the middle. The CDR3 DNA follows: TGTGCCAGCAGCTCAGGAGGGGCCAGTGGTGAAGCTTTCTTT. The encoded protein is CASSSGGASGEAFF.

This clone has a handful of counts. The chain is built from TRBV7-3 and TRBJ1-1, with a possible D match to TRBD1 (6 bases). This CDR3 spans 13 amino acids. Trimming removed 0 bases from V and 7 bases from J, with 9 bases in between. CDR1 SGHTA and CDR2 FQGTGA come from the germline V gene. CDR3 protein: CASSLTLDSEAFF. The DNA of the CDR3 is TGTGCCAGCAGCTTAACCCTGGACAGTGAAGCTTTCTTT.

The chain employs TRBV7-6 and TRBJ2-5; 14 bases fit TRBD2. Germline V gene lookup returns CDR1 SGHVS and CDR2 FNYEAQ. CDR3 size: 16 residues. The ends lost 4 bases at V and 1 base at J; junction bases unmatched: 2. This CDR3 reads CASSSGLAGVQETQYF. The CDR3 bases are TGTGCCAGCAGCTCGGGACTAGCGGGGGTCCAAGAGACCCAGTACTTC.

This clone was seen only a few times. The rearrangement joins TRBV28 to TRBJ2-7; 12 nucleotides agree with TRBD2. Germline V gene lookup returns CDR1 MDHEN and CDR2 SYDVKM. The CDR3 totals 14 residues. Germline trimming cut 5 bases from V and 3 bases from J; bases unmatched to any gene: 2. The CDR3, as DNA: TGTGCCAGCAGTCTGACTAGCGGGGGCTACGAGCAGTACTTC. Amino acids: CASSLTSGGYEQYF. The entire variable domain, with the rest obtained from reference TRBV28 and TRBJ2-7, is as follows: DVKVTQSSRYLVKRTGEKVFLECVQDMDHENMFWYRQDPGLGLRLIYFSYDVKMKEKGDIPEGYSVSREKKERFSLILESASTNQTSMYLCASSLTSGGYEQYFGPGTRLTVT.

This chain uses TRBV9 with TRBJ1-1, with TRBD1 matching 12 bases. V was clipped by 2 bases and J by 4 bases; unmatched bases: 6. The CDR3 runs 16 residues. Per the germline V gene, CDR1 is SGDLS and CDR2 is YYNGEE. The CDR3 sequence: CASSVGQGADGTEAFF. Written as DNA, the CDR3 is TGTGCCAGCAGCGTGGGACAGGGGGCGGATGGCACTGAAGCTTTCTTT.

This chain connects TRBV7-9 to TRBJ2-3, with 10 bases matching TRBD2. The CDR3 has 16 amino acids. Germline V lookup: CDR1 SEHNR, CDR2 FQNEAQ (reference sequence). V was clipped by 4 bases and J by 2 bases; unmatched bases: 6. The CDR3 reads CASSSGLAATTDTQYF. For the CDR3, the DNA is TGTGCCAGCAGCTCCGGACTAGCGGCTACCACAGATACGCAGTATTTT.

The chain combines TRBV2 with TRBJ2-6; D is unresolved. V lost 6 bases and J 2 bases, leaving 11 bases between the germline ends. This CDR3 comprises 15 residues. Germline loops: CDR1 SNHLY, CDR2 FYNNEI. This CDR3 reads CASSAWAAGANVLTF. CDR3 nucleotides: TGTGCCAGCAGCGCCTGGGCAGCTGGGGCCAACGTCCTGACTTTC. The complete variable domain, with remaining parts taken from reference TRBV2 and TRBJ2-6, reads EPEVTQTPSHQVTQMGQEVILRCVPISNHLYFYWYRQILGQKVEFLVSFYNNEISEKSEIFDDQFSVERPDGSNFTLKIRSTKLEDSAMYFCASSAWAAGANVLTFGAGSRLTVL.

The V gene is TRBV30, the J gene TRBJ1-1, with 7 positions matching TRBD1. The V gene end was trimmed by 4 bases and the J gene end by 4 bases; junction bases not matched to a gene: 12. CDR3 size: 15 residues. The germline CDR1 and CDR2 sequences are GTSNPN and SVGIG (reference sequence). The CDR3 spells CAWIPGLTGRTEAFF. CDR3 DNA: TGTGCCTGGATTCCCGGCCTGACAGGGCGCACTGAAGCTTTCTTT.

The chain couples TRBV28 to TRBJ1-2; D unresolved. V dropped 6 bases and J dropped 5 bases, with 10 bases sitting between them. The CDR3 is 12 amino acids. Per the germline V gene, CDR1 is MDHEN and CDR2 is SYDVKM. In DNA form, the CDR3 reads TGTGCCAGCAGCCTCTCGGGGTATGGCTACACCTTC. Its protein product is CASSLSGYGYTF.

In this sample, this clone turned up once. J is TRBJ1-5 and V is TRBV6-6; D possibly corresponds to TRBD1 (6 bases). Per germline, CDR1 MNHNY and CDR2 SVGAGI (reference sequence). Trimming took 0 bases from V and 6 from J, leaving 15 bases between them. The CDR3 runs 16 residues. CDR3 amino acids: CASSYSIMQGSQPQHF. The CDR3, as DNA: TGTGCCAGCAGTTACTCGATAATGCAGGGGTCTCAGCCCCAGCATTTT.

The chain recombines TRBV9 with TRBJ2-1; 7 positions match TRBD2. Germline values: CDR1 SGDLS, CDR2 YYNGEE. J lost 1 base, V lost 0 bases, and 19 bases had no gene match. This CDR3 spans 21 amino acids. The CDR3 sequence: CASSVADGGRGISESYNEQFF. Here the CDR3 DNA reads TGTGCCAGCAGCGTAGCCGACGGTGGGCGGGGGATTTCCGAGTCCTACAATGAGCAGTTCTTC.

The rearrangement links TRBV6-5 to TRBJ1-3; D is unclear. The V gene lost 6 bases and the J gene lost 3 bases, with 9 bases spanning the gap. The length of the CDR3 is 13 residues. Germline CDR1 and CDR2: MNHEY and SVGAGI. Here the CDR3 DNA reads TGTGCCAGCAGGAGAGGGAGTGGAAACACCATATATTTT. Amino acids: CASRRGSGNTIYF.

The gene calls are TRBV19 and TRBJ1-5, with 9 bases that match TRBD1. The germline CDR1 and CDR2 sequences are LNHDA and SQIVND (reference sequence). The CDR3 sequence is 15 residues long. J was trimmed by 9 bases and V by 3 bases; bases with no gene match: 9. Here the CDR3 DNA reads TGTGCCAGTAGTATTGGGACAGGGCAGCGGGGGCCCCAGCATTTT. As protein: CASSIGTGQRGPQHF.

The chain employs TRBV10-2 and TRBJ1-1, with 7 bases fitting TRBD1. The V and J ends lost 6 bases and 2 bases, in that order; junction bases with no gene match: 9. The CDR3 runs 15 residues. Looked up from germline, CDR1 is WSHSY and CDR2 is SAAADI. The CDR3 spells CASRAGRQGNTEAFF. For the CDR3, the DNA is TGCGCCAGCAGGGCCGGACGACAGGGTAACACTGAAGCTTTCTTT.

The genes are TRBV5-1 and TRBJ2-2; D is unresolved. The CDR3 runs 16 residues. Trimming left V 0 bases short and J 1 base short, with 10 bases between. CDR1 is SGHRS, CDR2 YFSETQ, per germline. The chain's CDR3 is CASSLANSLNTGELFF. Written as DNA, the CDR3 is TGCGCCAGCAGCTTGGCCAACAGCTTGAACACCGGGGAGCTGTTTTTT.

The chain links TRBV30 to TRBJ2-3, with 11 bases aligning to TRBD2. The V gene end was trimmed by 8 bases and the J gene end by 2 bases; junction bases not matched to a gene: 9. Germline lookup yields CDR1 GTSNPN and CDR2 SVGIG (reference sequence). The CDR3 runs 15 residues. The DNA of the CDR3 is TGTGCCCGGGGGACTAGCGGAGACCCCACAGATACGCAGTATTTT. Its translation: CARGTSGDPTDTQYF.

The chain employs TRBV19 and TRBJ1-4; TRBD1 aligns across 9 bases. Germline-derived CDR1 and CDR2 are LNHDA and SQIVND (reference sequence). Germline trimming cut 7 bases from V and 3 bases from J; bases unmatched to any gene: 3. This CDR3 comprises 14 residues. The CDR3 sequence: CASTRDRANEKLFF. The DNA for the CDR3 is TGTGCCAGTACCCGGGACAGGGCTAATGAAAAACTGTTTTTT.

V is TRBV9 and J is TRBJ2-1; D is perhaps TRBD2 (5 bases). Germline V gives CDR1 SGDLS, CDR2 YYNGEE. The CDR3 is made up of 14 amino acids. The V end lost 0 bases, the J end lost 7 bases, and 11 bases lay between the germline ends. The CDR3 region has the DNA TGTGCCAGCAGCGTAGGTGCGGGTTGGAATGAGCAGTTCTTC. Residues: CASSVGAGWNEQFF.

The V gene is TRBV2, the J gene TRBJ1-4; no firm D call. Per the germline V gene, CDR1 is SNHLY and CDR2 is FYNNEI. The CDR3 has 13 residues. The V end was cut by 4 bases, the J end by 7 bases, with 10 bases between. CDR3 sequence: CASSAGGSEKLFF. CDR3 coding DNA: TGTGCCAGCAGTGCAGGAGGAAGTGAAAAACTGTTTTTT.

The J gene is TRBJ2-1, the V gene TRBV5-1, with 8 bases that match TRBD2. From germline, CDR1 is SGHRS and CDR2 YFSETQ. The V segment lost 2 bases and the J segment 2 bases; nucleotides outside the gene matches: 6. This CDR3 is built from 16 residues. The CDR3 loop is CASSFFREGAYNEQFF. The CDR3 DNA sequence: TGCGCCAGCAGCTTCTTCCGGGAGGGCGCCTACAATGAGCAGTTCTTC. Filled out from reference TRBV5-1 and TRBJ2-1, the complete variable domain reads KAGVTQTPRYLIKTRGQQVTLSCSPISGHRSVSWYQQTPGQGLQFLFEYFSETQRNKGNFPGRFSGRQFSNSRSEMNVSTLELGDSALYLCASSFFREGAYNEQFFGPGTRLTVL.

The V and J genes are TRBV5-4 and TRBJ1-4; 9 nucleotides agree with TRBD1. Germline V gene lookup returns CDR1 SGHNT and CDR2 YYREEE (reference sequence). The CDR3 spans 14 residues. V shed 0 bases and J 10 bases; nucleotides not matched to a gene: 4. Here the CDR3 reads CASSLGQGVAKLFF. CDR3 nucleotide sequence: TGTGCCAGCAGCTTGGGACAGGGGGTGGCAAAACTGTTTTTT. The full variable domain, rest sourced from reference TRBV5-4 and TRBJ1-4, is ETGVTQSPTHLIKTRGQQVTLRCSSQSGHNTVSWYQQALGQGPQFIFQYYREEENGRGNFPPRFSGLQFPNYSSELNVNALELDDSALYLCASSLGQGVAKLFFGSGTQLSVL.

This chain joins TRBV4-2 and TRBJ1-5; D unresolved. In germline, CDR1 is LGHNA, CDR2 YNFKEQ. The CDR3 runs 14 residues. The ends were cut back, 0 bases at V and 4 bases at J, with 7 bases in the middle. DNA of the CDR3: TGTGCCAGCAGCCAAGATAACGCGAATCAGCCCCAGCATTTT. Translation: CASSQDNANQPQHF.

The CDR3 protein is CASSYLGRAGANVLTF. In nucleotides, the CDR3 is TGTGCCAGCAGTTACCTCGGCAGGGCAGGGGCCAACGTCCTGACTTTC. The chain carries TRBV6-5 and TRBJ2-6; a weak D match, TRBD1 (5 bases). V was shortened by 2 bases and J by 4 bases, with 12 bases between the two germline ends. The germline CDR1 and CDR2 sequences are MNHEY and SVGAGI. This CDR3 contains 16 residues.

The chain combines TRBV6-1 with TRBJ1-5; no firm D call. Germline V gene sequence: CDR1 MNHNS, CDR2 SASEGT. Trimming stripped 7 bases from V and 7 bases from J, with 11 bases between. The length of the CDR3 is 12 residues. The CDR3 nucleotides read TGTGCCAGCACGACGGGGTTCCAGCCCCAGCATTTT. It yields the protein CASTTGFQPQHF.

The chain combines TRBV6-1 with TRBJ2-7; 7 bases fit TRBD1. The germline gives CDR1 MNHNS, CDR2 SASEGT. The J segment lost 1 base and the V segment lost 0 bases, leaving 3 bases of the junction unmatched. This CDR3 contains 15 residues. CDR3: CASSEAPRGSYEQYF. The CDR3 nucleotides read TGTGCCAGCAGTGAAGCTCCCAGGGGGTCCTACGAGCAGTACTTC.

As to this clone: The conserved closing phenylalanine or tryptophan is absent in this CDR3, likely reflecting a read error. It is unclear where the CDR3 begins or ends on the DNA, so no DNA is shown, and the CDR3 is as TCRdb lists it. CDR3 amino acids: CSVESRGGGL. The chain carries TRBV29-1 and TRBJ1-1; the table calls TRBD1, which could not be checked here. Ends included, the CDR3 has 10 residues. Germline assignment: CDR1 SQVTM and CDR2 ANQGSEA.

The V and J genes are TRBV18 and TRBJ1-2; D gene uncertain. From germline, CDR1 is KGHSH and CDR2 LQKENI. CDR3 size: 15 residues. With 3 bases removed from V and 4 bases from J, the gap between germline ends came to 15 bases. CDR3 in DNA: TGTGCCAGCTCACCCACCGACGGAGGCCTCTATGGCTACACCTTC. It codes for CASSPTDGGLYGYTF.

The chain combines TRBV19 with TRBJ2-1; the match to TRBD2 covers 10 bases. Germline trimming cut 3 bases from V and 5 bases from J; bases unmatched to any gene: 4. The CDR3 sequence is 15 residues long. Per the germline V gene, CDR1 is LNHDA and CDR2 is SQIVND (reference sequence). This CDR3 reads CASSIGLAVNNEQFF. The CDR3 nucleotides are TGTGCCAGTAGTATTGGACTAGCGGTAAACAATGAGCAGTTCTTC.

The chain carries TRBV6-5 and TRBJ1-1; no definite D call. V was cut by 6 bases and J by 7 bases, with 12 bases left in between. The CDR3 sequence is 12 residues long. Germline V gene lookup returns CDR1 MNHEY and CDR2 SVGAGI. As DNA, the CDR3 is TGTGCCAGCAGCTTCGGAGGGAGTGAAGCTTTCTTT. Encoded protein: CASSFGGSEAFF.